This T cell receptor beta chain originates from a study of blood T cell repertoires in COVID-19. Across the study: Samples came from the United States, Italy and Spain, spanning acute and convalescent COVID-19. T cells, B-cell-depleted T cells, or PBMCs supplied cDNA or gDNA.

J lost 6 bases, V lost 6 bases, and 10 bases had no gene match. This CDR3 has 15 amino acids. Germline lookup yields CDR1 MDHEN and CDR2 SYDVKM. The authors' processing: From reference gene primer amplification, estimates of nucleated cell counts were derived. Assay used: immunoSEQ multiplex PCR; TCRdb lists only in-frame clones, some missing. The V and J calls and clone size come from that table; D and trimming were worked out from the DNA. The sample consists of under 350,000 clones, around four fifths of them appearing once. The receptor comes from a man in his fifties or sixties who had recovered from COVID-19. This chain links TRBV28 with TRBJ2-7; 11 nucleotides agree with TRBD1. The sequenced material came from peripheral blood. The CDR3 DNA reads TGTGCCAGCAGCCCGGCCGGGACAGGGGGACGCGAGCAGTACTTC. Its protein is CASSPAGTGGREQYF.